The T cell receptor (beta chain) under discussion was sequenced for a study of immune evolution from preneoplasia to lung adenocarcinoma. Germline trimming cut 3 bases from V and 4 bases from J; bases unmatched to any gene: 9. The CDR3 is made up of 18 amino acids. From germline, CDR1 is SGHTA and CDR2 FQGTGA. Profiling relied on immunoSEQ multiplex PCR, and the TCRdb table lists in-frame clones only, not all of them. The table includes more than 4,000 clones, around nine tenths detected once. Sequencing was done on a sample of FFPE minimally invasive lung adenocarcinoma tissue. The genes are TRBV7-3 and TRBJ2-3, with 14 bases fitting TRBD2. The sequence came from a donor aged 70 or over with lung adenocarcinoma. Here the CDR3 reads CASSFGTSGSNGADTQYF. The CDR3 coding sequence is TGTGCCAGCAGCTTTGGGACTAGCGGGAGTAACGGTGCAGATACGCAGTATTTT.